Sequencing of this TCR beta chain was carried out in a study of blood T cell repertoires in COVID-19. As for the study in general: Collection of acute and convalescent COVID-19 samples took place in the United States, Italy and Spain. Nucleic acid was either cDNA or gDNA, and it came from T cells, B-cell-depleted T cells, or PBMCs.

Per the original data handling: Estimated nucleated cell counts came from reference gene primer amplification. Here immunoSEQ multiplex PCR was the method, and the copy in TCRdb shows in-frame clones only, minus some. V, J and clone size derive from that table, while D and trimming were established from the DNA sequence. The sample includes over 45,000 clones, 91% seen only once; the top ten take about 9%. CDR3 length equals 16 residues. The germline V gene has CDR1 MDHEN and CDR2 SYDVKM. After removal of 3 bases from V and 8 bases from J, the junction contained 11 bases not matched to a gene. The V and J genes are TRBV28 and TRBJ2-4, with 9 bases that match TRBD2. The sequenced sample was peripheral blood. This clonotype originated in a human donor in a cohort sampled during active COVID-19. CDR3 coding DNA: TGTGCCAGCAGTTTGATGGCGGGAGGGACTGGTGACATTCAGTACTTC. Its protein is CASSLMAGGTGDIQYF.